This T cell receptor (beta chain) was found in a study of blood T cells in healthy people across ages. Findings and caveats of the study: For the donors, CMV status was unknown and possibly confounded expanded clonotype changes. A conclusive naive versus antigen-experienced comparison was prevented by the unsorted PBMCs.

A second about 7 to 12 cycle PCR used barcoded and J-beta primers. A minimum of 2.5 million CDR3-containing paired-end reads was obtained for each sample. Via MiXCR, TCRdb re-called the 5' RACE reads, giving one row per CDR3 protein. Among 450,000 to 600,000 distinct CDR3 sequences listed, 25% to 35% were seen once. CDR1 is MGHRA, CDR2 YSYEKL, per germline. V was pared by 1 base and J by 0 bases, with 6 bases of the junction left unmatched. CDR3 size: 18 residues. There are a few counts of this clonotype. The antigen is undetermined. The sample was also linked to a second study, of T cells of mothers and their children. That study reports: Related mother-child pairs showed slightly, non-significantly higher overlap than unrelated pairs.

The source of this sequence is a boy younger than 10 in good health. The chain employs TRBV4-1 and TRBJ2-4, with TRBD2 identical over 10 bases. Sequenced input: blood. The CDR3 bases are TGCGCCAGCAGCCAAGGTTCGGCTAGCGGGGGAGCCAAAAACATTCAGTACTTC. It is translated as CASSQGSASGGAKNIQYF.